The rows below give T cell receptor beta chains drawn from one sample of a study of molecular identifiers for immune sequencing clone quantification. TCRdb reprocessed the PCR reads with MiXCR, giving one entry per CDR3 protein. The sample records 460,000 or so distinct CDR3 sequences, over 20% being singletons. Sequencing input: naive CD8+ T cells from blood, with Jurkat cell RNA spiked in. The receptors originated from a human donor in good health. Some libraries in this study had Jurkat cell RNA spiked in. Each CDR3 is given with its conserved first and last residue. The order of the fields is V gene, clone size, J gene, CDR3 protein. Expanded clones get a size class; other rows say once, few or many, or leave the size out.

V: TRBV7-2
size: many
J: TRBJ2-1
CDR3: CASSLSSVLAGSYNEQFF

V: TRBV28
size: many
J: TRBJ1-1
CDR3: CASSLYPEAFF

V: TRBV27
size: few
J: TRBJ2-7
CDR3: CASSLFGQSYEQYF

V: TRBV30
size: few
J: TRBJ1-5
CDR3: CAWSVGLGGGQPQHF

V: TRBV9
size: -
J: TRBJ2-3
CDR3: CASSGVRDTQYF

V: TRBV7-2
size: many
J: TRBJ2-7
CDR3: CASNSGGLSYEQYF

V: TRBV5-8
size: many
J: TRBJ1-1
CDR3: CASSSPRQGILWGTEAFF

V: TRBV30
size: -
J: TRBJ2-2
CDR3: CAWSVDLAETGELFF

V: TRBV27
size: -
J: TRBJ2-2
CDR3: CASSLSRSTGELFF

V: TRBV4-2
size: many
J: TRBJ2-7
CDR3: CASSQDGPSGTYEQYF

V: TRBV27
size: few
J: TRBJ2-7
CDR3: CASSLDGQGREQYF

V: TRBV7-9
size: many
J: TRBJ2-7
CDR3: CASARSYEQYF

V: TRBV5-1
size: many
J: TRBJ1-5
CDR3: CASSFDSVNQPQHF

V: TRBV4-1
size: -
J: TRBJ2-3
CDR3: CASSQAPFRGGGTDTQYF

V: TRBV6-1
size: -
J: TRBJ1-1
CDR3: CASCERGGMNTEAFF

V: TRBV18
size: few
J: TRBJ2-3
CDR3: CASSPPKIGSTDTQYF

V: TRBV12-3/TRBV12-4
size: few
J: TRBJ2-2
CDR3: CASSGTGFAGELFF

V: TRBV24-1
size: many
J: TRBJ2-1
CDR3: CATSDFQGYNEQFF

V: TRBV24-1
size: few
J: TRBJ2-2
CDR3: CATRGVDGELLF

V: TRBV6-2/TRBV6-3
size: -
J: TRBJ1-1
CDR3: CASRMVPGQENTEAFF

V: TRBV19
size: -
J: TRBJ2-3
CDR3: CASSIGAGADTQYF

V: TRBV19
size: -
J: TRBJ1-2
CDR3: CASSDHYRDTFNYGYTF

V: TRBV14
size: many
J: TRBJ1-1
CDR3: CASSPQGWLEAFF

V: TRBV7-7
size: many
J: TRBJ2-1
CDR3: CASSLDRSSYNEQFF

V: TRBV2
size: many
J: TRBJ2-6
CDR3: CASSVGTGEIDTSGANVLTF

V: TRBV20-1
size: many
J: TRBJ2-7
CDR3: CSANSAGSYEQYF

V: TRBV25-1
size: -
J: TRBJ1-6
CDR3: CASSGTGSSPLHF

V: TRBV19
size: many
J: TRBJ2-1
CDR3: CASSPSAGKQFF

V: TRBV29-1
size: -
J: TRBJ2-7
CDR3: CSDQAARERMRYYEQYF

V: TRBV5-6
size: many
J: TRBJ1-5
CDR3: CASSFYRGLGNQPQHF

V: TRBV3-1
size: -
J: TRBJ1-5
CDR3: CASSQTQGFQPQHF

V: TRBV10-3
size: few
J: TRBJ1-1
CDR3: CAISEYQGMNTEAFF

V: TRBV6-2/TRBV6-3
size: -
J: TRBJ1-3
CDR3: CASSYSTTDSGNTVYF

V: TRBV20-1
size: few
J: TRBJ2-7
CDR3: CSATKVQGFYEQYF

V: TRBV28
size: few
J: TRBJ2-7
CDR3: CASSVDGTSETYEQYF

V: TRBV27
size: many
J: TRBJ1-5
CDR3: CASALGQPGNQPQHF

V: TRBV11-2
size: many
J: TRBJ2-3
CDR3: CASSPVISSTDTQYF

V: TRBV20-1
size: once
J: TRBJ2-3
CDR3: CSARGGFGTSDADTQYF

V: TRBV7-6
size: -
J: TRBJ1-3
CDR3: CASSLLRTGGVQARNTIYF

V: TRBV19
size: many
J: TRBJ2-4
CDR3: CASSIVASDIQYF

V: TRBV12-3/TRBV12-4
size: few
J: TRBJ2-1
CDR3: CASSPWGGPLNNEQFF

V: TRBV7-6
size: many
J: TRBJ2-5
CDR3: CASSQLAGLETQYF

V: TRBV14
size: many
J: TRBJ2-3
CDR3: CASSQDSFSRTSGRAHTQYF

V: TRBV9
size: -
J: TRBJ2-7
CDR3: CASSVAGTGDSEQYF

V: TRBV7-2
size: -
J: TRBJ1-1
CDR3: CASSLGGAYMNTEAFF

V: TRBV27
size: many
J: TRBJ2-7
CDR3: CASSLSGPSGYEQYF

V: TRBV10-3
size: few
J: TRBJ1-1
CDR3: CAISGGPEAFF